These 3 T cell receptor beta chains share one sample of origin, sequenced in a study of CD8+CD57+ T cells in acquired aplastic anemia. Researchers used genomic DNA as the template to profile TCR beta VDJ and CDR3. TCRdb re-analysed the reads in MiXCR, keeping a single row per CDR3 protein. This table has 150,000 to 200,000 distinct CDR3 sequences, 50% to 75% appearing once. Material for sequencing was sorted CD4+, CD8+, or CD8+CD57+ T cells (not recorded which) from PBMCs. These receptors were obtained from a human donor with severe aplastic anemia or a healthy control (not recorded which).

The V and J genes are TRBV20-1 and TRBJ2-7; TRBD2 might be the D (6 bases). V was pared by 3 bases and J by 5 bases, with 17 bases between. The germline gives CDR1 DFQATT, CDR2 SNEGSKA (reference sequence). This CDR3 comprises 14 residues. The CDR3 DNA is TGCAGTGCTAGTGGGGCGGGGACGAACGACGAGCAGTACTTC. Translation: CSASGAGTNDEQYF.

This chain links TRBV2 with TRBJ2-2; 8 bases fit TRBD2. This CDR3 has 18 amino acids. Per germline, CDR1 SNHLY and CDR2 FYNNEI. V was pared by 0 bases and J by 4 bases, with 10 bases of the junction left unmatched. The CDR3 is CASSEAISGAKLTGELFF. In nucleotides, the CDR3 is TGTGCCAGCAGTGAAGCGATTAGCGGGGCCAAACTCACCGGGGAGCTGTTTTTT.

In DNA, the CDR3 is TGTGCCAGCAGTCCCGGGACAGGGCTATTTGGCTACACCTTC. This translates into CASSPGTGLFGYTF. This chain uses TRBV27 with TRBJ1-2; 9 bases fit TRBD1. CDR3 length: 14 amino acids. The V gene's germline CDR1 is MNHEY and CDR2 SMNVEV (reference sequence). V gave up 5 bases and J gave up 7 bases; unmatched junction bases: 8.